A selection of T cell receptor beta chains follows, all from one sample in a study of shared clonotypes between healthy human individuals. Assay: immunoSEQ multiplex PCR; the TCRdb copy retains only in-frame clones and omits some. The sample yields 2 million to 3 million clones, more than 90% seen once. The sample consisted of naive CD4+ T cells sorted from blood. Every receptor here comes from a man younger than 35 in good health. The CDR3 runs from the conserved cysteine through the conserved F or W. Fields, in order: CDR3 protein, CDR3 DNA, J gene, clone size, V gene, D gene. The D gene is left open where the match is weak. For some rows the clone size is stated as once, few or many, or as a class when expanded; others skip it.

CASSEWGQGGKLFF TGCGCCAGCAGTGAGTGGGGACAGGGCGGAAAACTGTTTTTT TRBJ1-4 . TRBV10-2 TRBD1
CASSPDGTYEQYF TGTGCCAGCAGTCCGGACGGCACCTACGAGCAGTACTTC TRBJ2-7 once TRBV2 .
CASSYQGDYGYTF TGTGCCAGCAGTTACCAGGGGGACTATGGCTACACCTTC TRBJ1-2 few TRBV6-6 TRBD1
CSVEVLQNYGYTF TGCAGCGTTGAAGTTCTACAGAACTATGGCTACACCTTC TRBJ1-2 . TRBV29-1 .
CASSPGGLAGGIRYNEQFF TGTGCCAGCAGTCCGGGAGGGCTAGCGGGAGGAATAAGGTACAATGAGCAGTTCTTC TRBJ2-1 . TRBV5-4 TRBD2
CASSPSQDNYGYTF TGTGCCAGTAGTCCGTCACAGGACAACTATGGCTACACCTTC TRBJ1-2 . TRBV19 .
CASRLDRTYGYTF TGCGCCAGCAGACTGGACAGGACCTATGGCTACACCTTC TRBJ1-2 . TRBV5-1 TRBD1
CASSLGGGSTEAFF TGTGCCAGCAGCTTAGGCGGGGGAAGTACTGAAGCTTTCTTT TRBJ1-1 . TRBV7-2 .
CASSISPGGRVTEAFF TGTGCCAGTAGTATTTCACCGGGGGGCAGGGTCACTGAAGCTTTCTTT TRBJ1-1 . TRBV19 .
CASRELAGEGGDTQYF TGCGCCAGCAGAGAACTAGCGGGAGAAGGTGGAGATACGCAGTATTTT TRBJ2-3 . TRBV5-1 TRBD2
CASSLAAGEVETQYF TGCGCCAGCAGCTTGGCCGCGGGAGAGGTTGAGACCCAGTACTTC TRBJ2-5 . TRBV5-1 TRBD2
CASSLGPEQYF TGTGCCAGCAGCCTCGGGCCCGAGCAGTACTTC TRBJ2-7 . TRBV6-5 .
CASRDNSGNTIYF TGCGCCAGCCGGGACAACTCTGGAAACACCATATATTTT TRBJ1-3 . TRBV5-1 .